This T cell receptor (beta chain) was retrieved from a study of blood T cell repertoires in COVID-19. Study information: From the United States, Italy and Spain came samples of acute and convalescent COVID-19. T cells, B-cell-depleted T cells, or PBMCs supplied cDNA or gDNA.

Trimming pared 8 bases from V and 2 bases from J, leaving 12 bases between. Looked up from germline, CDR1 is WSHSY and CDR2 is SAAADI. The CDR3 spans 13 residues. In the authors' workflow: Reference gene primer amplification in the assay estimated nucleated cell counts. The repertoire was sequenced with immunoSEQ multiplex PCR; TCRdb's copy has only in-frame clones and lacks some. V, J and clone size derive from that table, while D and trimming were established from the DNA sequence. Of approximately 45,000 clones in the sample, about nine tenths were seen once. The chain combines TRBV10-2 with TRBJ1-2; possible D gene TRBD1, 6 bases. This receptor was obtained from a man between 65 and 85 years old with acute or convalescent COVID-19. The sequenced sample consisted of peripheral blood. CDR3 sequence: CASSQTGNYGYTF. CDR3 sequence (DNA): TGCGCCAGCTCCCAAACAGGGAACTATGGCTACACCTTC.